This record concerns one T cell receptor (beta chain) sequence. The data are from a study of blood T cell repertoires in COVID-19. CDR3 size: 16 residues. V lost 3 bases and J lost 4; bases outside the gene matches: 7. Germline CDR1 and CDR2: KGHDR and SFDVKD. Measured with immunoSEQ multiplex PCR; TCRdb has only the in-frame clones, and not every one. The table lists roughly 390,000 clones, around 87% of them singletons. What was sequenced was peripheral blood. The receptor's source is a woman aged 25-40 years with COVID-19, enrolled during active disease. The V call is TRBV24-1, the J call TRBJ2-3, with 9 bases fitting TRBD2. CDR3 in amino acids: CATSDEGSGSADTQYF. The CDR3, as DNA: TGTGCCACCAGTGATGAGGGTAGCGGGAGTGCAGATACGCAGTATTTT.